These T cell receptor beta chains were read from a single sample in a study of tumour-infiltrating T cells in Burkitt lymphoma. The table came from immunoSEQ multiplex PCR; TCRdb's copy has only in-frame clones and leaves some out. The sample shows about 50,000 clones, around 29% of them seen only once. The source material was tumor tissue. The receptor source for this set is a human donor with Burkitt lymphoma. The CDR3 runs from the conserved cysteine through the conserved F or W. D genes are given only for firm matches. The size entry is marked missing in some rows and otherwise reads once, few, many or a size class.

cdr3_nt: TGTGCCATCAGCTCCGGGGCCGTGGGGGAAAAACTGTTTTTT
cdr3_aa: CAISSGAVGEKLFF
d_call: -
v_call: TRBV10-3
clone_size: -
j_call: TRBJ1-4

cdr3_nt: TGTGCCAGCAGCGAAATAGGTATCTCCTACAATGAGCAGTTCTTC
cdr3_aa: CASSEIGISYNEQFF
d_call: -
v_call: TRBV2
clone_size: -
j_call: TRBJ2-1

cdr3_nt: TGTGCCAGCAGTTTAATCGGATTAGCGGGTTACAATGAGCAGTTCTTC
cdr3_aa: CASSLIGLAGYNEQFF
d_call: TRBD2
v_call: TRBV27
clone_size: -
j_call: TRBJ2-1

cdr3_nt: TGTGCCTGGAGTGGACAGGGATACGAGCAGTACTTC
cdr3_aa: CAWSGQGYEQYF
d_call: TRBD1
v_call: TRBV30
clone_size: -
j_call: TRBJ2-7

cdr3_nt: TGTGCCAGCTCAACGAGGCCGGGACAGGGCACGCATAATGAAAAACTGTTTTTT
cdr3_aa: CASSTRPGQGTHNEKLFF
d_call: TRBD1
v_call: TRBV18
clone_size: -
j_call: TRBJ1-4

cdr3_nt: TGCGCCAGCAGCTTGGAGTCCAGGGTTGGTTCTGAAGCTTTCTTT
cdr3_aa: CASSLESRVGSEAFF
d_call: -
v_call: TRBV5-1
clone_size: -
j_call: TRBJ1-1

cdr3_nt: TGCGCCAGCAGCTTGGCCGAACGGGCGTCCTACGAGCAGTACTTC
cdr3_aa: CASSLAERASYEQYF
d_call: -
v_call: TRBV5-1
clone_size: -
j_call: TRBJ2-7

cdr3_nt: TGTGCCACCGAGGGGAGTGAAAAACTGTTTTTT
cdr3_aa: CATEGSEKLFF
d_call: -
v_call: TRBV15
clone_size: -
j_call: TRBJ1-4

cdr3_nt: TGTGCCGCGGGAACCGGGACAGGGTTTTCCCATTCTGGAAACACCATATATTTT
cdr3_aa: CAAGTGTGFSHSGNTIYF
d_call: TRBD1
v_call: TRBV30
clone_size: few
j_call: TRBJ1-3

cdr3_nt: TGTGCCAGCAGCTACAGGGTGGGGGAAAAACTGTTTTTT
cdr3_aa: CASSYRVGEKLFF
d_call: -
v_call: TRBV2
clone_size: few
j_call: TRBJ1-4

cdr3_nt: TGCGCCAGCAGACCCGGGACAGGGGGGGATGGCTACACCTTC
cdr3_aa: CASRPGTGGDGYTF
d_call: TRBD1
v_call: TRBV5-1
clone_size: few
j_call: TRBJ1-2

cdr3_nt: TGCGCCAGCAGCCAAAGGACTAGCGGGGGCCAAGAGACCCAGTACTTC
cdr3_aa: CASSQRTSGGQETQYF
d_call: TRBD2
v_call: TRBV4-1
clone_size: -
j_call: TRBJ2-5

cdr3_nt: TGTGCCACCCAGGGGAGAAGCAATCAGCCCCAGCATTTT
cdr3_aa: CATQGRSNQPQHF
d_call: -
v_call: TRBV6-1
clone_size: -
j_call: TRBJ1-5

cdr3_nt: TGCGCCAGCAGCCAAAGATGGGATCAGCCCCAGCATTTT
cdr3_aa: CASSQRWDQPQHF
d_call: -
v_call: TRBV4-1
clone_size: few
j_call: TRBJ1-5

cdr3_nt: TGTGCCAGCAGCTTAGGGGCCAGGGCAGGTACGCAGTATTTT
cdr3_aa: CASSLGARAGTQYF
d_call: -
v_call: TRBV7-2
clone_size: -
j_call: TRBJ2-3

cdr3_nt: TGTGCCAGCAGCTTAGGGCGGACAGACCTCTATGGCTACACCTTC
cdr3_aa: CASSLGRTDLYGYTF
d_call: -
v_call: TRBV7-2
clone_size: few
j_call: TRBJ1-2

cdr3_nt: TGCGCCAGCAGCTTGGAAGGGCGGAGCGAGCAGTACTTC
cdr3_aa: CASSLEGRSEQYF
d_call: -
v_call: TRBV5-1
clone_size: few
j_call: TRBJ2-7

cdr3_nt: TGCGCCAGCAGCCAAGGAAGGGGGGCCGGCACTGAAGCTTTCTTT
cdr3_aa: CASSQGRGAGTEAFF
d_call: -
v_call: TRBV4-1
clone_size: few
j_call: TRBJ1-1

cdr3_nt: TGTGCCAGCAGCGTATACGGGATTAGCACAGATACGCAGTATTTT
cdr3_aa: CASSVYGISTDTQYF
d_call: -
v_call: TRBV9
clone_size: -
j_call: TRBJ2-3

cdr3_nt: TGTGCCAGCTCCAGGGTGAACACTGAAGCTTTCTTT
cdr3_aa: CASSRVNTEAFF
d_call: -
v_call: TRBV18
clone_size: -
j_call: TRBJ1-1

cdr3_nt: TGCAGCGTTGTATCGGGGGTATTAGCTACCGGGGAGCTGTTTTTT
cdr3_aa: CSVVSGVLATGELFF
d_call: -
v_call: TRBV29-1
clone_size: -
j_call: TRBJ2-2

cdr3_nt: TGTGCCACCCGGGGGGATAGGGAGCGAGGCTACACCTTC
cdr3_aa: CATRGDRERGYTF
d_call: -
v_call: TRBV6-6
clone_size: -
j_call: TRBJ1-2

cdr3_nt: TGTGCCAGCAGCTGGGGTCCCTCTGGAAACACCATATATTTT
cdr3_aa: CASSWGPSGNTIYF
d_call: -
v_call: TRBV6-5
clone_size: few
j_call: TRBJ1-3

cdr3_nt: TGTGCCAGCAGTCGGACTATGTACAATGAGCAGTTCTTC
cdr3_aa: CASSRTMYNEQFF
d_call: -
v_call: TRBV14
clone_size: few
j_call: TRBJ2-1

cdr3_nt: TGTGCCAGCAGCCTCAGCCTGGGGAGGAGCACCGGGGAGCTGTTTTTT
cdr3_aa: CASSLSLGRSTGELFF
d_call: -
v_call: TRBV5-4
clone_size: -
j_call: TRBJ2-2

cdr3_nt: TGTGCCAGCAGGGTGACTAGCGGGGGCTCCTACAATGAGCAGTTCTTC
cdr3_aa: CASRVTSGGSYNEQFF
d_call: TRBD2
v_call: TRBV28
clone_size: -
j_call: TRBJ2-1

cdr3_nt: TGTGCCAGCACCCACAGGACGGGAGAGACCCAGTACTTC
cdr3_aa: CASTHRTGETQYF
d_call: -
v_call: TRBV25-1
clone_size: -
j_call: TRBJ2-5

cdr3_nt: TGCGCCAGCAGCTTGGGACTAGCGGGGGGTCAAGAGACCCAGTACTTC
cdr3_aa: CASSLGLAGGQETQYF
d_call: TRBD2
v_call: TRBV5-1
clone_size: -
j_call: TRBJ2-5

cdr3_nt: TGTGCCAGCTCACCAGTCGGTTACGAGCAGTACTTC
cdr3_aa: CASSPVGYEQYF
d_call: -
v_call: TRBV18
clone_size: -
j_call: TRBJ2-7

cdr3_nt: TGTGCCAGCTCACTGGGGACAGAAAGGGACTATGGCTACACCTTC
cdr3_aa: CASSLGTERDYGYTF
d_call: TRBD1
v_call: TRBV18
clone_size: few
j_call: TRBJ1-2

cdr3_nt: TGTGCCAGTAGTATTAAGGTTGGAAACACCATATATTTT
cdr3_aa: CASSIKVGNTIYF
d_call: -
v_call: TRBV19
clone_size: -
j_call: TRBJ1-3

cdr3_nt: TGTGCCAGCAGCGTTTACTCCACCGGGGAGCTGTTTTTT
cdr3_aa: CASSVYSTGELFF
d_call: -
v_call: TRBV9
clone_size: few
j_call: TRBJ2-2

cdr3_nt: TGCGCCAGCAGCCATGGGACAGGGGGCAACACCGGGGAGCTGTTTTTT
cdr3_aa: CASSHGTGGNTGELFF
d_call: TRBD1
v_call: TRBV5-1
clone_size: few
j_call: TRBJ2-2

cdr3_nt: TGTGCCAGCGCGGGAATGAACACTGAAGCTTTCTTT
cdr3_aa: CASAGMNTEAFF
d_call: -
v_call: TRBV11-2
clone_size: -
j_call: TRBJ1-1

cdr3_nt: TGTGCCAGCAGCGTAGGTCCGCCCCCGGATGAGCAGTTCTTC
cdr3_aa: CASSVGPPPDEQFF
d_call: -
v_call: TRBV9
clone_size: few
j_call: TRBJ2-1

cdr3_nt: TGTGCCAGCAGTGGACAGATCAATTCACCCCTCCACTTT
cdr3_aa: CASSGQINSPLHF
d_call: -
v_call: TRBV6-1
clone_size: -
j_call: TRBJ1-6

cdr3_nt: TGTGCCAGCAGTGAATATATAAGGGATGGCTACACCTTC
cdr3_aa: CASSEYIRDGYTF
d_call: -
v_call: TRBV25-1
clone_size: -
j_call: TRBJ1-2

cdr3_nt: TGTGCCAGCAGCTTTTCGGGGGGGGTGACCTACAATGAGCAGTTCTTC
cdr3_aa: CASSFSGGVTYNEQFF
d_call: TRBD2
v_call: TRBV5-4
clone_size: -
j_call: TRBJ2-1

cdr3_nt: TGTGCCATCACCGAGATGGGAATTTACAATGAGCAGTTCTTC
cdr3_aa: CAITEMGIYNEQFF
d_call: -
v_call: TRBV10-3
clone_size: -
j_call: TRBJ2-1

cdr3_nt: TGCGCCAGCAGCCAGCAGAGGGGGGAGACCCAGTACTTC
cdr3_aa: CASSQQRGETQYF
d_call: -
v_call: TRBV4-3
clone_size: few
j_call: TRBJ2-5

cdr3_nt: TGTGCCAGCAGTTTCCGGGACCGACAAGAGACCCAGTACTTC
cdr3_aa: CASSFRDRQETQYF
d_call: -
v_call: TRBV27
clone_size: few
j_call: TRBJ2-5

cdr3_nt: TGCGCCAGCAGCCTAAGACAGCCCTCTGGGGCCAACGTCCTGACTTTC
cdr3_aa: CASSLRQPSGANVLTF
d_call: -
v_call: TRBV4-1
clone_size: -
j_call: TRBJ2-6

cdr3_nt: TGTGCCAGCTCCCGGGACAGCAACTACGAGCAGTACTTC
cdr3_aa: CASSRDSNYEQYF
d_call: TRBD1
v_call: TRBV18
clone_size: -
j_call: TRBJ2-7

cdr3_nt: TGTGCCAGCAGTCAGGGCGGGGGGACGGGTCAGCCCCAGCATTTT
cdr3_aa: CASSQGGGTGQPQHF
d_call: -
v_call: TRBV6-5
clone_size: -
j_call: TRBJ1-5

cdr3_nt: TGTGCCAGCAGCTTCGGCACGGACGTCCGAGCACTGTTTTTT
cdr3_aa: CASSFGTDVRALFF
d_call: -
v_call: TRBV5-6
clone_size: -
j_call: TRBJ1-4

cdr3_nt: TGTGCCAGCAGCCCTGGGACGGCCACCGGGGAGCTGTTTTTT
cdr3_aa: CASSPGTATGELFF
d_call: -
v_call: TRBV6-5
clone_size: -
j_call: TRBJ2-2

cdr3_nt: TGTGCCAGCAGCTTAGGGGTATTCGATACGCAGTATTTT
cdr3_aa: CASSLGVFDTQYF
d_call: -
v_call: TRBV13
clone_size: -
j_call: TRBJ2-3

cdr3_nt: TGCGCCAGCAGCCCGAGGGGGGGCTCCTACGAGCAGTACTTC
cdr3_aa: CASSPRGGSYEQYF
d_call: -
v_call: TRBV5-1
clone_size: few
j_call: TRBJ2-7

cdr3_nt: TGTGCCAGCAGCTTTTTGGACGCGGGGAATTCACCCCTCCACTTT
cdr3_aa: CASSFLDAGNSPLHF
d_call: -
v_call: TRBV5-6
clone_size: -
j_call: TRBJ1-6

cdr3_nt: TGCGCCAGCAGCCAAGATGGGGGACGGATGAACACTGAAGCTTTCTTT
cdr3_aa: CASSQDGGRMNTEAFF
d_call: -
v_call: TRBV4-3
clone_size: -
j_call: TRBJ1-1

cdr3_nt: TGCGCCAGCAGCCTGGATGGGCAGGGGAACACTGAAGCTTTCTTT
cdr3_aa: CASSLDGQGNTEAFF
d_call: -
v_call: TRBV4-1
clone_size: -
j_call: TRBJ1-1

cdr3_nt: TGTGCCAGCAGTGGGGGGACCTACACCTTC
cdr3_aa: CASSGGTYTF
d_call: -
v_call: TRBV6-6
clone_size: -
j_call: TRBJ1-2

cdr3_nt: TGTGCCAGCAGTTCATCGACGCCTCCCCGGACCGGGGAGCTGTTTTTT
cdr3_aa: CASSSSTPPRTGELFF
d_call: -
v_call: TRBV6-9
clone_size: -
j_call: TRBJ2-2

cdr3_nt: TGCGCCAGCAGCCAGTGGACAGGGTCTGGAGAAAAACTGTTTTTT
cdr3_aa: CASSQWTGSGEKLFF
d_call: TRBD1
v_call: TRBV4-1
clone_size: -
j_call: TRBJ1-4